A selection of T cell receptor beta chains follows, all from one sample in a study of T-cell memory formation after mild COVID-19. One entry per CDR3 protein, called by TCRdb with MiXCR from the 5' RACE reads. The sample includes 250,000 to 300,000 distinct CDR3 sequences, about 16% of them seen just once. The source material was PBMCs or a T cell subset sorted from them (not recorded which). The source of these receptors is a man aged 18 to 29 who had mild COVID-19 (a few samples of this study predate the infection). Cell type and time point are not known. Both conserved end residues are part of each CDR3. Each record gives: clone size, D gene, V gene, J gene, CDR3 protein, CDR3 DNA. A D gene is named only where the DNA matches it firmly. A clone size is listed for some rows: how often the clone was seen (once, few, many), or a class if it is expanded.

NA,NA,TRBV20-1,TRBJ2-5,CSASGPRPETQYF,TGCAGTGCTAGCGGGCCCCGACCGGAGACCCAGTACTTC
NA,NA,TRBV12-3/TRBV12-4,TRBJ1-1,CASIPTQGRNTEAFF,TGTGCCAGCATACCCACCCAGGGCAGGAACACTGAAGCTTTCTTT
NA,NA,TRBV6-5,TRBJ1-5,CASSPTGGAQHF,TGTGCCAGCAGCCCGACGGGGGGTGCCCAGCATTTT
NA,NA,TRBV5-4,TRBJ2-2,CASSLGLTTGELLF,TGTGCCAGCAGCTTGGGACTTACCACCGGGGAGCTGCTTTTT
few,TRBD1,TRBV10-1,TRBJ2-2,CASSTGSGTGELFF,TGCGCCAGCTCGACAGGGAGTGGCACCGGGGAGCTGTTTTTT
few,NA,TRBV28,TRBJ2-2,CASSFMSGGDTGELFF,TGTGCCAGCAGTTTTATGTCAGGGGGGGACACCGGGGAGCTGTTTTTT
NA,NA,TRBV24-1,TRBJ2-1,CATSDWGSSDEQFF,TGTGCCACCAGTGATTGGGGGTCCTCTGATGAGCAGTTCTTC
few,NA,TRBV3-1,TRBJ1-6,CASSSSGISPLHF,TGTGCCAGCAGCTCCTCCGGGATTTCACCCCTCCACTTT
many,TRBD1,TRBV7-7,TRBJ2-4,CASSFGTGDIQYF,TGTGCTAGCAGCTTCGGGACAGGGGACATTCAGTACTTC
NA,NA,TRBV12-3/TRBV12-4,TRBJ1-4,CASSPPTEREKLFF,TGTGCCAGCAGTCCACCCACGGAGCGTGAAAAACTGTTTTTT
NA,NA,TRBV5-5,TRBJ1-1,CASKPAGMNTEAFF,TGTGCCAGCAAACCGGCAGGGATGAACACTGAAGCTTTCTTT
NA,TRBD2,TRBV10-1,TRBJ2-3,CASSESIVAGGPTDTQYF,TGCGCCAGCAGTGAGTCAATAGTAGCGGGGGGGCCTACAGATACGCAGTATTTT
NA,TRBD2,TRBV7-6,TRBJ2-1,CASSVTSGLYNEQFF,TGTGCCAGCAGCGTGACTAGCGGGTTGTACAATGAGCAGTTCTTC
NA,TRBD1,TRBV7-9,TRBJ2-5,CASSWGQEQETQYF,TGTGCCAGCAGCTGGGGACAGGAACAAGAGACCCAGTACTTC
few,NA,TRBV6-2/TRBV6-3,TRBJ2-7,CASSYPEGHIYEQYF,TGTGCCAGCAGTTACCCAGAAGGACACATCTACGAGCAGTACTTC
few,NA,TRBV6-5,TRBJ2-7,CASSYGTGLGEQYF,TGTGCCAGCAGTTACGGGACGGGTTTAGGGGAGCAGTACTTC
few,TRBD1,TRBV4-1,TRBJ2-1,CASSPGQGPNNEQFF,TGCGCCAGCAGCCCGGGACAGGGTCCCAACAATGAGCAGTTCTTC
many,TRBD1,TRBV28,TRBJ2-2,CASSPGDRANTGELFF,TGTGCCAGCAGTCCAGGGGACAGGGCGAACACCGGGGAGCTGTTTTTT
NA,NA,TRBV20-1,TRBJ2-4,CSARRAGPIVAKNIQYF,TGCAGTGCTAGGAGGGCAGGACCTATAGTAGCCAAAAACATTCAGTACTTC
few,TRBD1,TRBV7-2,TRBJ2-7,CASSPYRGYEQYF,TGTGCCAGCAGCCCCTACAGGGGGTACGAGCAGTACTTC
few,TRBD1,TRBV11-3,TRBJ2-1,CASSGQANNEQFF,TGTGCCAGCAGCGGACAGGCGAACAATGAGCAGTTCTTC
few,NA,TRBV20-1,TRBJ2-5,CSALDQETQYF,TGCAGTGCCCTAGACCAAGAGACCCAGTACTTC
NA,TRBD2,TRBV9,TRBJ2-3,CASSATPGTSGGASRSTDTQYF,TGTGCCAGCAGCGCCACGCCCGGGACTAGCGGGGGGGCATCAAGAAGCACAGATACGCAGTATTTT
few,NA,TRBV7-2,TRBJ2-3,CASSWTVDTQYF,TGTGCCAGCAGCTGGACGGTAGATACGCAGTATTTT
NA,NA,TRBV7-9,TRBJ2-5,CASISGDYQETQYF,TGTGCCAGCATCTCCGGGGACTACCAAGAGACCCAGTACTTC
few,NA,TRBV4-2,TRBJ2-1,CASSQDRARSYNEQFF,TGTGCCAGCAGCCAAGACAGGGCAAGATCCTACAATGAGCAGTTCTTC